The 17 T cell receptor beta chains below come from one sample, sequenced in a study of T cells in Graves' hyperthyroidism and ophthalmopathy. RNA transcripts were the template for amplifying TCR beta CDR3 regions. An initial round of RT-PCR targeting the TCR CDR3 relied on the HTBI primer set. TCRdb fed the multiplex PCR reads into MiXCR, producing one record per CDR3 protein. The table has 450,000 to 700,000 distinct CDR3 sequences, 35% to 55% seen once. Sequencing was carried out using peripheral blood or thyroid tissue (not recorded which). These TCRs come from an adult woman with Graves' disease, either hyperthyroidism or ophthalmopathy (not recorded which).

The V and J genes are TRBV20-1 and TRBJ1-5; the match to TRBD1 covers 8 bases. Germline CDR1 DFQATT, CDR2 SNEGSKA (reference sequence). With V trimmed by 7 bases and J by 10 bases, 12 bases remained unmatched. The CDR3 extends over 13 amino acids. The CDR3 sequence is CSVRRDGTGPQHF. Written as DNA, the CDR3 is TGCAGTGTCAGGAGGGACGGGACAGGTCCCCAGCATTTT.

This clonotype was counted at least ten times. Compared with germline, one end of the junction differs, possibly owing to a read error. This chain links TRBV20-1 with TRBJ1-5; tentatively, D is TRBD1 (5 bases). This CDR3 has 15 amino acids. The V gene's germline CDR1 is DFQATT and CDR2 SNEGSKA (reference sequence). The CDR3: CSARGSDPGNRPQHF. The CDR3 coding sequence is TGCAGTGCTAGAGGATCGGACCCAGGGAATCGGCCCCAGCATTTT.

The rearrangement links TRBV10-3 to TRBJ1-3; TRBD1 matches at 7 bases. V lost 6 bases and J lost 7; bases outside the gene matches: 9. CDR1 and CDR2 (germline): ENHRY, SYGVKD. The CDR3 loop spans 14 amino acids. CDR3 sequence: CAIRIQDRLNTIYF. The CDR3 nucleotides are TGTGCCATCAGGATACAGGACAGGCTTAACACCATATATTTT.

The chain uses TRBV12-3 or TRBV12-4 and TRBJ1-5; D is possibly TRBD1 (6 bases). V was shortened by 3 bases and J by 11 bases, with 20 bases between the two germline ends. This CDR3 comprises 15 residues. The CDR3 is CASSFFAGQQETQHF. CDR3 in DNA: TGTGCCAGCAGTTTTTTTGCTGGACAGCAAGAGACCCAGCATTTT.

CDR3 DNA sequence: TGTGCCAGCAGTCCCGGGGGAGGTGGCGAGACCCAGTACTTC. It is translated as CASSPGGGGETQYF. This chain uses TRBV7-8 with TRBJ2-5; a weak D match, TRBD2 (6 bases). The CDR3 consists of 14 residues. The V and J ends lost 6 bases and 5 bases respectively, with 16 bases between them. Germline CDR1 is SGHVS and CDR2 is FQNEAQ.

The V gene is TRBV6-5, the J gene TRBJ1-6; D gene ambiguous. V was cut by 4 bases and J by 8 bases, with 12 bases left in between. This CDR3 has 14 amino acids. Looked up from germline, CDR1 is MNHEY and CDR2 is SVGAGI. The CDR3 is CASSLRGSYSPLHF. The CDR3 DNA reads TGTGCCAGCAGTTTAAGAGGAAGCTATTCACCCCTCCACTTT.

The rearrangement uses TRBV10-3 and TRBJ2-1; D possibly corresponds to TRBD1 (5 bases). V shed 6 bases and J shed 5 bases, with 8 bases lying between them. Germline V gives CDR1 ENHRY, CDR2 SYGVKD. This CDR3 is built from 12 residues. In DNA form, the CDR3 reads TGTGCCATCAGGACAGTCCACAATGAGCAGTTCTTC. Its translation: CAIRTVHNEQFF.

V is TRBV5-1 and J is TRBJ2-7; TRBD1 agrees at 8 bases. Germline-derived CDR1 and CDR2 are SGHRS and YFSETQ. This CDR3 comprises 14 residues. The V gene end was trimmed by 1 base and the J gene end by 6 bases; junction bases not matched to a gene: 6. This CDR3 reads CASSLRTGSAEQYF. DNA for the CDR3: TGCGCCAGCAGCTTGAGGACAGGGTCCGCCGAGCAGTACTTC.

The chain recombines TRBV7-2 with TRBJ2-6; TRBD1 aligns across 12 bases. The CDR3 length is 16 residues. Germline V CDR1 and CDR2: SGHTA, FQGNSA. The V gene end was trimmed by 5 bases and the J gene end by 5 bases; junction bases not matched to a gene: 4. CDR3 coding DNA: TGTGCCAGCAGCCCGGGACAGGGGGCTAGGGCCAACGTCCTGACTTTC. It codes for CASSPGQGARANVLTF.

The J gene is TRBJ1-5, the V gene TRBV10-3, with unresolved D. The germline V gene has CDR1 ENHRY and CDR2 SYGVKD. The CDR3 covers 14 residues. The V end was cut by 8 bases, the J end by 5 bases, with 16 bases between. CDR3 sequence: CAIGGKIADQPQHF. The CDR3 bases are TGTGCCATCGGAGGGAAAATAGCCGATCAGCCCCAGCATTTT.

This clonotype has at least ten counts. Here the CDR3 reads CSARGRLSYEQYF. The CDR3 DNA reads as TGCAGTGCTAGAGGGCGTTTATCCTACGAGCAGTACTTC. The rearrangement links TRBV20-1 to TRBJ2-7; D remains ambiguous. This CDR3 comprises 13 residues. Between the trimmed V and J ends, which lost 1 base and 1 base, there was a span of 8 bases. CDR1 and CDR2 (germline): DFQATT, SNEGSKA (reference sequence).

This clonotype was counted a few times. The chain employs TRBV7-9 and TRBJ1-1; D is unclear. This CDR3 has 13 amino acids. The V and J ends lost 3 bases and 7 bases respectively, with 12 bases between them. Germline CDR1 reads SEHNR; CDR2 reads FQNEAQ (reference sequence). The CDR3 is CASSFRAAHEAFF. The CDR3 bases are TGTGCCAGCAGCTTTCGGGCCGCCCATGAAGCTTTCTTT.

This clonotype has ten or more counts. V is TRBV12-3 or TRBV12-4 and J is TRBJ2-7; the D is unclear. Trimming removed 1 base at V and 5 bases at J, with 6 bases between. CDR3 length: 12 residues. The CDR3 is CASSLGANEQYF. In DNA, the CDR3 is TGTGCCAGCAGTTTAGGGGCCAACGAGCAGTACTTC.

The V gene is TRBV10-3, the J gene TRBJ1-3; no definite D call. V was cut by 2 bases and J by 10 bases, with 21 bases left in between. The CDR3 loop spans 16 amino acids. The germline V gene has CDR1 ENHRY and CDR2 SYGVKD. The CDR3 DNA reads TGTGCCATCAGTGAGGCGCTAGCGGGAGCGGGAGAGACCATATATTTT. Amino acid sequence: CAISEALAGAGETIYF.

The V gene is TRBV27, the J gene TRBJ1-2, with a possible D match to TRBD1 (6 bases). The V gene's germline CDR1 is MNHEY and CDR2 SMNVEV (reference sequence). This CDR3 region has 12 residues. V shed 6 bases and J shed 7 bases, with 12 bases lying between them. The CDR3 coding sequence is TGTGCCAGCAGCCCCTCAGGGGTTGGCTACACCTTC. Protein sequence: CASSPSGVGYTF.

The rearrangement uses TRBV16 and TRBJ2-7; 10 positions match TRBD2. The germline gives CDR1 KGHSY, CDR2 FQNENV. V shed 5 bases, J shed 5 bases, and the junction held 9 bases outside the gene matches. The CDR3 has 15 amino acids. The CDR3 here is CASSNLAGVGNEQYF. The DNA of the CDR3 is TGTGCCAGCAGCAATCTAGCGGGAGTTGGGAACGAGCAGTACTTC. Drawing the rest from reference TRBV16 and TRBJ2-7, the complete variable domain is GEEVAQTPKHLVRGEGQKAKLYCAPIKGHSYVFWYQQVLKNEFKFLISFQNENVFDETGMPKERFSAKCLPNSPCSLEIQATKLEDSAVYFCASSNLAGVGNEQYFGPGTRLTVT.

This clonotype has at least ten counts. The rearrangement links TRBV10-1 to TRBJ1-2; TRBD1 might be the D (6 bases). Trimming stripped 4 bases from V and 4 bases from J, with 13 bases between. Looked up from germline, CDR1 is WNHNN and CDR2 is SYGVQD (reference sequence). The CDR3 has 14 residues. The CDR3 here is CASSGTTGTYGYTF. The CDR3 nucleotides are TGCGCCAGCAGTGGGACAACAGGGACCTATGGCTACACCTTC.